This T cell receptor beta chain derives from a study of prognosis after radiotherapy for stage I lung cancer. As for the study in general: Following radiotherapy, a handful of patients went on to present distant metastases at a median of roughly 7 months, and roughly 14 exhibited no significant progression. Study outcomes and limitations: Clone counts measured for unique TCRs fell after stereotactic body radiation therapy, median roughly 9,300 versus 7,200.

Amplification of TCR beta CDR3 from genomic DNA used two-round multiplex PCR. It was primers specific to each TRBV and TRBJ gene that first-round PCR used. TCRdb redid the calling of the multiplex PCR reads with MiXCR, one entry per CDR3 protein. The sample lists under 55,000 distinct CDR3 sequences; about 35% were seen once. The CDR3 length is 21 residues. Germline assignment: CDR1 KGHSH and CDR2 LQKENI. V lost 3 bases to trimming and J lost 3 bases; unmatched junction nucleotides: 22. Blood, 5.5 to 7.5 milliliters, was collected at each of two time points. Details on this clonotype: As yet, its antigen is unknown.

The sequencing used PBMCs, collected before or after stereotactic body radiation therapy (not recorded which). The sequence came from a donor at least 50 years old with non-small cell lung cancer. The chain links TRBV18 to TRBJ2-3; 9 bases map to TRBD2. The CDR3 protein is CASSPFVWRGSGSYVTDTQYF. The CDR3 DNA sequence: TGTGCCAGCTCACCGTTCGTTTGGCGGGGTAGCGGGAGTTATGTGACAGATACGCAGTATTTT.